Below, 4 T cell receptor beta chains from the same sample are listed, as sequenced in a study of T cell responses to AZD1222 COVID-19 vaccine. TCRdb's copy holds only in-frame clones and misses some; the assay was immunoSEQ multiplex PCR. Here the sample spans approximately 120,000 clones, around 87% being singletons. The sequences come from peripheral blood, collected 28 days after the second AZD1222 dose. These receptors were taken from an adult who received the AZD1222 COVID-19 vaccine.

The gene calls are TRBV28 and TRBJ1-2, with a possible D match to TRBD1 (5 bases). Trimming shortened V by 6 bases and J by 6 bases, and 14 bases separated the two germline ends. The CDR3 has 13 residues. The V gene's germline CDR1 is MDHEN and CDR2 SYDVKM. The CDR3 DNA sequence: TGTGCCAGCAGGTGGGACGTCGGGGATGGCTACACCTTC. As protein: CASRWDVGDGYTF.

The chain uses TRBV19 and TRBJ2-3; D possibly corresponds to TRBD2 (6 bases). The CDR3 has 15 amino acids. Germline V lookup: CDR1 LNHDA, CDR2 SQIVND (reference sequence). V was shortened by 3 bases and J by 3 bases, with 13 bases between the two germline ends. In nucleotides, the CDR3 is TGTGCCAGTAGTATTTTCGGGAGAGAAACAGATACGCAGTATTTT. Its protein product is CASSIFGRETDTQYF.

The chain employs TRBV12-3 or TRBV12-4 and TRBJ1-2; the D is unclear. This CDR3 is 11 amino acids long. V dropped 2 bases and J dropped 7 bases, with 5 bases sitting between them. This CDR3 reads CASSLNGGYTF. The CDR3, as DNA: TGTGCCAGCAGTTTAAACGGTGGCTACACCTTC.

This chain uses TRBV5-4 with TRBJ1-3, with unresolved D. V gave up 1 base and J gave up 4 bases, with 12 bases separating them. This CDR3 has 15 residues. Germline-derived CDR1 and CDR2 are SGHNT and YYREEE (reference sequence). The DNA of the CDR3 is TGTGCCAGCAGCTTGCCGGCGGTCGAAGGAAACACCATATATTTT. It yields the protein CASSLPAVEGNTIYF.